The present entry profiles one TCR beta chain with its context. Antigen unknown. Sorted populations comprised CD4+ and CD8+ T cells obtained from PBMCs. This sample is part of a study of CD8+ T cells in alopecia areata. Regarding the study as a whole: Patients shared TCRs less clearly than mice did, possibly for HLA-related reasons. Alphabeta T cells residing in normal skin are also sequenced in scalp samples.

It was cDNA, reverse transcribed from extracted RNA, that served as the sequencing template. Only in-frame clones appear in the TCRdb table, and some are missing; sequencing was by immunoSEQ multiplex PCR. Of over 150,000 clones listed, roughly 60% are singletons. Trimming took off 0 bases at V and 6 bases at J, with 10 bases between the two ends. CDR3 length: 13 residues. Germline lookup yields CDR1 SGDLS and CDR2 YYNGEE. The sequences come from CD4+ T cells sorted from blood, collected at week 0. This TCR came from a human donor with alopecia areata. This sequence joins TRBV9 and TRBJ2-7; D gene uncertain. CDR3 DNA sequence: TGTGCCAGCAGCGTAGATACGAGTACCGAGCAGTACTTC. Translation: CASSVDTSTEQYF.